The sequence of this T cell receptor beta chain was determined in a study of blood T cell repertoires in COVID-19. Study-wide context: Sources were T cells, B-cell-depleted T cells, or PBMCs; the material itself was cDNA or gDNA.

Original methodology: Researchers report that nucleated cell counts were estimated from reference gene primer amplification. Produced via immunoSEQ multiplex PCR; TCRdb's table is partial and in-frame only. V and J calls and clone size are those listed in that table; D and trimming were worked out from the DNA. The sample lists over 150,000 clones, about 80% occurring once. V gave up 2 bases and J gave up 7 bases; unmatched junction bases: 7. The CDR3 consists of 14 residues. Germline-derived CDR1 and CDR2 are GTSNPN and SVGIG (reference sequence). The sequence derives from an older woman with acute or convalescent COVID-19. The chain uses TRBV30 and TRBJ2-5; 10 nucleotides line up with TRBD2. Material for sequencing was peripheral blood. The chain's CDR3 is CAWSLMTSGSTQYF. Written as DNA, the CDR3 is TGTGCCTGGAGTCTGATGACTAGCGGGTCGACCCAGTACTTC.